This TCR beta chain was identified during a study of OX40 agonist ivuxolimab in advanced cancers. Trimming took off 5 bases at V and 2 bases at J, with 12 bases between the two ends. Germline loops: CDR1 KGHSH, CDR2 LQKENI. The CDR3 loop spans 14 amino acids. Sequenced by immunoSEQ multiplex PCR; TCRdb stores in-frame clones only, minus some. The sample consists of tens of thousands of clones, 89% of them appearing once. This specimen consisted of CD4+ or CD8+ T cells sorted from blood, obtained in a trial of the OX40 agonist ivuxolimab. The chain recombines TRBV18 with TRBJ1-1; possible D gene TRBD1, 5 bases. This receptor was identified in an adult with an advanced solid tumor such as melanoma, head and neck, liver or kidney cancer. The CDR3 sequence: CASSGQLGNTEAFF. In DNA form, the CDR3 reads TGTGCCAGCTCAGGACAACTGGGTAACACTGAAGCTTTCTTT. The whole variable domain, remainder taken from reference TRBV18 and TRBJ1-1, is NAGVMQNPRHLVRRRGQEARLRCSPMKGHSHVYWYRQLPEEGLKFMVYLQKENIIDESGMPKERFSAEFPKEGPSILRIQQVVRGDSAAYFCASSGQLGNTEAFFGQGTRLTVV.